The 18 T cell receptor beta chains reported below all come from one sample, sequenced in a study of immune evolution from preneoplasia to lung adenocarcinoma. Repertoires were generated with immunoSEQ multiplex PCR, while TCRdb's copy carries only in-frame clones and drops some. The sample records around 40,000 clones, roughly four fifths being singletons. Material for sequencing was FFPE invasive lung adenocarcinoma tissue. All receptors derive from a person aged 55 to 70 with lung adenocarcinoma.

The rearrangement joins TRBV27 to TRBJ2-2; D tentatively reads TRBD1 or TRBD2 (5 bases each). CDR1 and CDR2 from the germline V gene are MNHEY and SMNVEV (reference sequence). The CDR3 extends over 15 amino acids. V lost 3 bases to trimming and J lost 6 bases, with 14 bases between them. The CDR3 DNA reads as TGTGCCAGCAGTTTTGGGGGAACAAACCCCGGGGAGCTGTTTTTT. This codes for CASSFGGTNPGELFF.

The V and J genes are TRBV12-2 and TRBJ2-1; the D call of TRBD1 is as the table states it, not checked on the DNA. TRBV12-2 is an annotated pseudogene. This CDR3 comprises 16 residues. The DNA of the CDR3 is TGTGCAAGTCGCTTAGCGATCCAGGGGGCTGTTTATGAGCAGTTCTTC. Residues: CASRLAIQGAVYEQFF.

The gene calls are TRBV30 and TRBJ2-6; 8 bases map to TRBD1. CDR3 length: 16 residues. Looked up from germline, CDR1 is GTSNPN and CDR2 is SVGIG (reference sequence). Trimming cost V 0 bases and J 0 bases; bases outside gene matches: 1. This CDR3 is CAWSVTGGSGANVLTF. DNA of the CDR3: TGTGCCTGGAGTGTTACAGGGGGCTCTGGGGCCAACGTCCTGACTTTC.

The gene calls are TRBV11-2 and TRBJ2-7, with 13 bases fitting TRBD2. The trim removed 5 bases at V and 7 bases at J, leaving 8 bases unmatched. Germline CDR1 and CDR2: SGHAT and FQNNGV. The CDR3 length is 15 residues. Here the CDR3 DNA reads TGTGCCAGCAGCGTACTAGCGGGAGGGCCCTTGGAGCAGTACTTC. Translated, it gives CASSVLAGGPLEQYF.

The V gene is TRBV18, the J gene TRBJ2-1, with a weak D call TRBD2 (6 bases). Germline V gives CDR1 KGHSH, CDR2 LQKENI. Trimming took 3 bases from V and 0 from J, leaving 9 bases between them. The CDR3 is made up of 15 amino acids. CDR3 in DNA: TGTGCCAGCTCACCGCGGGGAAGCTCCTACAATGAGCAGTTCTTC. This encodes CASSPRGSSYNEQFF.

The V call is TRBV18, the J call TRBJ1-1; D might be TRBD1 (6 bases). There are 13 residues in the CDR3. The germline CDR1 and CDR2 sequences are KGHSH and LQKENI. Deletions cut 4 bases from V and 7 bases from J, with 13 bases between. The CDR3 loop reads CASSLGTGNEAFF. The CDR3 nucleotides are TGTGCCAGCTCACTTGGCACAGGGAATGAAGCTTTCTTT.

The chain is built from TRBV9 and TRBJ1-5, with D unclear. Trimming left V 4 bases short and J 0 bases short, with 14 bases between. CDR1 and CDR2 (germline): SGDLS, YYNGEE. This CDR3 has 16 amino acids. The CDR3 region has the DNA TGTGCCAGCAGCCCGCAGTCCGATAATAGCAATCAGCCCCAGCATTTT. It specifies CASSPQSDNSNQPQHF.

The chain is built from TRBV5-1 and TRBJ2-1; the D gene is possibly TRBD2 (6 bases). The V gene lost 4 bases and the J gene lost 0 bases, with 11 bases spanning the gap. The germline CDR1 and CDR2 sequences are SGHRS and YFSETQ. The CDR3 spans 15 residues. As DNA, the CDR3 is TGCGCCAGCAGCCTAACTAGCACCTCCTACAATGAGCAGTTCTTC. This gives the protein CASSLTSTSYNEQFF. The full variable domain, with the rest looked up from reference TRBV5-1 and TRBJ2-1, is KAGVTQTPRYLIKTRGQQVTLSCSPISGHRSVSWYQQTPGQGLQFLFEYFSETQRNKGNFPGRFSGRQFSNSRSEMNVSTLELGDSALYLCASSLTSTSYNEQFFGPGTRLTVL.

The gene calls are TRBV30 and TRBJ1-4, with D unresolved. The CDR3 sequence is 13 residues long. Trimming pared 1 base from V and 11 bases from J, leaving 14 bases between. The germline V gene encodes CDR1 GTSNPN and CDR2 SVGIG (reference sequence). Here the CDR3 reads CAWSGFELGKLFF. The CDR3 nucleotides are TGTGCCTGGAGTGGATTCGAGCTGGGGAAACTGTTTTTT.

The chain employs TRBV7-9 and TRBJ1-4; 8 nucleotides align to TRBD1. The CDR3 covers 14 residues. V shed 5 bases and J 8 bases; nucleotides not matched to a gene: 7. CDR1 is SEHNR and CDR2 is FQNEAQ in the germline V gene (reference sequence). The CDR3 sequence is CASSPGTGQEKLFF. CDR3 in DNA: TGTGCCAGCAGCCCCGGGACAGGCCAGGAAAAACTGTTTTTT.

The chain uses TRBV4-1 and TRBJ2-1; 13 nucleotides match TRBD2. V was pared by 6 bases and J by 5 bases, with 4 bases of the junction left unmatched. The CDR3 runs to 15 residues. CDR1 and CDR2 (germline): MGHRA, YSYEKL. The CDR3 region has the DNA TGCGCCAGCAGACTAGGACTAGCGGGGGACAATGAGCAGTTCTTC. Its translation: CASRLGLAGDNEQFF.

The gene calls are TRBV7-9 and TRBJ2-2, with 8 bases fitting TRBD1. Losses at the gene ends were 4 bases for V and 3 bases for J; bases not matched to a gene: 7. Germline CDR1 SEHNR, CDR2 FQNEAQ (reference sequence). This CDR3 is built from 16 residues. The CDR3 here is CASSSLTGVDTGELFF. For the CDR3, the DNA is TGTGCCAGCAGCTCCTTGACAGGGGTCGACACCGGGGAGCTGTTTTTT.

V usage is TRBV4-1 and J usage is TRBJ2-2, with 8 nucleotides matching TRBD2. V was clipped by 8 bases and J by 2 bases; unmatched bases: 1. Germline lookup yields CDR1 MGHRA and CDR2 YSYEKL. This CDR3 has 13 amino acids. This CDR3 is CASRGGNTGELFF. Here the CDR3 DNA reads TGCGCCAGCCGGGGGGGAAACACCGGGGAGCTGTTTTTT.

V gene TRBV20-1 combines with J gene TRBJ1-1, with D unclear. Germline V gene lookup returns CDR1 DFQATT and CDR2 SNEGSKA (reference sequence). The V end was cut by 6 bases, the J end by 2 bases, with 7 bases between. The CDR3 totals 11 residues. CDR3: CSAPRNTEAFF. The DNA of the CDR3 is TGCAGTGCCCCACGCAACACTGAAGCTTTCTTT.

The CDR3 DNA sequence: TGTGCCAGCAGCTCCTGGTTGGCGGACGCCACAGATACGCAGTATTTT. This gives the protein CASSSWLADATDTQYF. V gene TRBV5-8 combines with J gene TRBJ2-3; no definite D call. Trimming left V 3 bases short and J 2 bases short, with 16 bases between. The CDR3 is made up of 16 amino acids. Germline-derived CDR1 and CDR2 are SGHTS and YDEGEE.

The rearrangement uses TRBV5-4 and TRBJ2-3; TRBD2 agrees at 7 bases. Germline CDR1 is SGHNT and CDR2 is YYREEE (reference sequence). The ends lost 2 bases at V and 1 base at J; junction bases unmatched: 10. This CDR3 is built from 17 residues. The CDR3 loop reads CASSLGPSAGGTDTQYF. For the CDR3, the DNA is TGTGCCAGCAGCTTAGGGCCTAGTGCGGGAGGCACAGATACGCAGTATTTT.

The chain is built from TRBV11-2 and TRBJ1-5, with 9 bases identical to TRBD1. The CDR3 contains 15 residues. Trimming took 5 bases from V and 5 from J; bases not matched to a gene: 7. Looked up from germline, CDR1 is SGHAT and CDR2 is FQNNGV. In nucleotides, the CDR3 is TGTGCCAGCAGCATGGGACAGGGTATCTATCAGCCCCAGCATTTT. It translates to CASSMGQGIYQPQHF.

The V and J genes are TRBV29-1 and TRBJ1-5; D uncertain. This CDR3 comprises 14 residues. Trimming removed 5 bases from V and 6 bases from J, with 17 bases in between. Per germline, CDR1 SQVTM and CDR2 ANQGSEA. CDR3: CSVMEGLESQPQHF. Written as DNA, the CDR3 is TGCAGCGTTATGGAAGGTCTGGAAAGTCAGCCCCAGCATTTT. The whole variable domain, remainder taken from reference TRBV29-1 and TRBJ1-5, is SAVISQKPSRDICQRGTSLTIQCQVDSQVTMMFWYRQQPGQSLTLIATANQGSEATYESGFVIDKFPISRPNLTFSTLTVSNMSPEDSSIYLCSVMEGLESQPQHFGDGTRLSIL.